These 5 T cell receptor beta chains originate from one sample sequenced in a study of CD8+ T cells in alopecia areata. The treatment: oral pan-JAK inhibitor, 5-10 mg twice daily. The authors extracted RNA and reverse transcribed it into cDNA as the sequencing template. TCRdb's copy holds only in-frame clones and misses some; the assay was immunoSEQ multiplex PCR. The profile shows fewer than 150,000 clones, approximately 80% of them singletons. The material was CD8+ T cells sorted from blood, obtained at week 4, from a patient treated with tofacitinib. Receptors originate from a human donor with alopecia areata.

This chain joins TRBV6-5 and TRBJ1-2; D is uncertain. The length of the CDR3 is 14 residues. Trimming stripped 5 bases from V and 7 bases from J, with 17 bases between. Germline CDR1 is MNHEY and CDR2 is SVGAGI. The CDR3 spells CASSPFGPPGGYTF. The CDR3 DNA reads TGTGCCAGCAGTCCCTTTGGGCCGCCCGGTGGCTACACCTTC.

On this clone: The junction departs from germline at one end; a sequencing error may be responsible. The V call is TRBV7-9, the J call TRBJ1-3; no clear D. Germline V CDR1 and CDR2: SEHNR, FQNEAQ (reference sequence). The CDR3 is 14 residues long. This chain's CDR3 is CASSLDPGLDTTYF. CDR3 DNA sequence: TGTGCCAGCAGCTTAGACCCCGGGTTAGACACCACATATTTT.

This chain links TRBV6-5 with TRBJ1-5, with D unclear. V lost 5 bases and J lost 3, with 5 bases in between. From germline, CDR1 is MNHEY and CDR2 SVGAGI. The CDR3 is made up of 12 amino acids. Here the CDR3 reads CASSSFNQPQHF. CDR3 DNA sequence: TGTGCCAGCAGTAGCTTCAATCAGCCCCAGCATTTT.

This chain connects TRBV5-4 to TRBJ1-1; D call uncertain. The germline V gene encodes CDR1 SGHNT and CDR2 YYREEE (reference sequence). The V gene lost 0 bases and the J gene lost 0 bases, with 6 bases spanning the gap. This CDR3 is 14 amino acids long. The chain's CDR3 is CASSLADMNTEAFF. Written as DNA, the CDR3 is TGTGCCAGCAGCTTGGCGGATATGAACACTGAAGCTTTCTTT.

J is TRBJ2-3 and V is TRBV6-8; 7 nucleotides line up with TRBD1. The CDR3 covers 15 residues. Germline lookup yields CDR1 MNHGY and CDR2 SAAAGT. J was trimmed by 0 bases and V by 6 bases; bases with no gene match: 6. CDR3 DNA sequence: TGTGCCAGCAGGGGCAGGGGGTTCAGCACAGATACGCAGTATTTT. It codes for CASRGRGFSTDTQYF.